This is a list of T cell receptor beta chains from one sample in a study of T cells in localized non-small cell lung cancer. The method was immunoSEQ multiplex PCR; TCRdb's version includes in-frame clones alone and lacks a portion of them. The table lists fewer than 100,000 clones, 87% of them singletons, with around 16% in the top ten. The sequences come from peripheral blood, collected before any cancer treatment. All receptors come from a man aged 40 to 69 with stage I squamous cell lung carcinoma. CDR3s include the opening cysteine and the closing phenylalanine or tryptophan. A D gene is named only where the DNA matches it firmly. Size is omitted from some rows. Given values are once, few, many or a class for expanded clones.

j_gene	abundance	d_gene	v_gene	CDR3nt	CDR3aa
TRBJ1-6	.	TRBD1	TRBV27	TGTGCCAGCAGTTTATCTGACAGGGGCTCTTCACCCCTCCACTTT	CASSLSDRGSSPLHF
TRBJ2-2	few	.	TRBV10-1	TGCGCCAGCAGGTGGGGAAACACCGGGGAGCTGTTTTTT	CASRWGNTGELFF
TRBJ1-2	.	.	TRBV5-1	TGCGCCAGCAGCTCGGGGATGCAGCTCAGCTATGGCTACACCTTC	CASSSGMQLSYGYTF
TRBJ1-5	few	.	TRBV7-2	TGTGCCAGCAGCCCACGACAGTCCAATCAGCCCCAGCATTTT	CASSPRQSNQPQHF
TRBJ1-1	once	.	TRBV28	TGTGCCAGCAGACAGGGAACGTACACTGAAGCTTTCTTT	CASRQGTYTEAFF
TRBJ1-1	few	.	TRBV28	TGTGCCAGCAGTTTACGGGGTTACACTGAAGCTTTCTTT	CASSLRGYTEAFF
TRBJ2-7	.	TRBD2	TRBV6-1	TGTGCCAGCAGTGAAAGCCGGAGCGGGGTGGTGGCCTACGAGCAGTACTTC	CASSESRSGVVAYEQYF
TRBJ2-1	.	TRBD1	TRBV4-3	TGCGCCAGCAGCCTCACCGACAGGGGGGACTACAATGAGCAGTTCTTC	CASSLTDRGDYNEQFF
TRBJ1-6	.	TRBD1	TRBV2	TGTGCCAGCCGAAATGGACAGGCTTATAATTCACCCCTCCACTTT	CASRNGQAYNSPLHF
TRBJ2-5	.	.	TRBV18	TGTGCCAGCTCACCCTCGACAGGATCTGGGGAGACCCAGTACTTC	CASSPSTGSGETQYF
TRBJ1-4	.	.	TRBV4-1	TGCGCCAGCAGCGTGGGAACAATTAATGAAAAACTGTTTTTT	CASSVGTINEKLFF
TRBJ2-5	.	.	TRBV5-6	TGTGCCAGCAGCTTCGGTGGGGAAGAGACCCAGTACTTC	CASSFGGEETQYF
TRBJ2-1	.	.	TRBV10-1	TGCGCCAGCAGTGAGTCTGCGGGAATCTACAATGAGCAGTTCTTC	CASSESAGIYNEQFF
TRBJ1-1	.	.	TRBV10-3	TGTGCCATCAGTGAGTCTTGGCTCGCCCGCGAGAACACTGAAGCTTTCTTT	CAISESWLARENTEAFF
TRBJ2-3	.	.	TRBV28	TGTGCCAGCAGTTTATCAAGTTGGGGTTCGGCACAAGGTACGCAGTATTTT	CASSLSSWGSAQGTQYF
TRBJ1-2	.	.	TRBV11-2	TGTGCCAGCAGCGCCGCTCTTAACTATGGCTACACCTTC	CASSAALNYGYTF
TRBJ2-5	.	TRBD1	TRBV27	TGTGCCAGCAGTTTATCCTGGCAGGGGGCAGGGACCCAGTACTTC	CASSLSWQGAGTQYF
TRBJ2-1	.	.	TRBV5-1	TGCGCCAGCAGCTTGGGGGACATCAACGATGAGCAGTTCTTC	CASSLGDINDEQFF
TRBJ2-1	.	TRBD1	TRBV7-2	TGTGCCAGCAGCAGGGGACAGGGGTACAATGAGCAGTTCTTC	CASSRGQGYNEQFF
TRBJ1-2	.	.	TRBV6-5	TGTGCCAGCACCTCAGGGGATTATGGCTACACCTTC	CASTSGDYGYTF
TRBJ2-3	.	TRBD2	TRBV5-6	TGTGCCAGCAGCGTCAGCGGGGGCACAGATACGCAGTATTTT	CASSVSGGTDTQYF
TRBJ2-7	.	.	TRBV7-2	TGTGCCAGCAGCTTAGCGCCCTCCTTTACCGGGACGTATTCCTACGAGCAGTACTTC	CASSLAPSFTGTYSYEQYF
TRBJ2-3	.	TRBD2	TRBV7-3	TGTGCCAGCAGTATTGGGGGGGTTGCTAACACAGATACGCAGTATTTT	CASSIGGVANTDTQYF
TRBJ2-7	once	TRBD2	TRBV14	TGTGCCAGCAGCCTTTCGGGGGGCTACGAGCAGTACTTC	CASSLSGGYEQYF
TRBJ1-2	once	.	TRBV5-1	TGCGCCAGCAGCCTTTCCGGGACAAACTATGGCTACACCTTC	CASSLSGTNYGYTF
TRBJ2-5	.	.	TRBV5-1	TGCGCCAGCAGCACACAGGCGATCCAAGAGACCCAGTACTTC	CASSTQAIQETQYF
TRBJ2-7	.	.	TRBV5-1	TGCGCCAGCAGCTTGGGAACAGGGTTGGGCGAGCAGTACTTC	CASSLGTGLGEQYF
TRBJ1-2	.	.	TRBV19	TGTGCCAGTAGTACCCGGGACACGTTGGCCCTTTACTATGGCTACACCTTC	CASSTRDTLALYYGYTF
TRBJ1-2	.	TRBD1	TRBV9	TGTGCCAGCAGCGCCCAAACAGGGGGCAGTGGCTACACCTTC	CASSAQTGGSGYTF
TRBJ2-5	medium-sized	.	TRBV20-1	TGCAGTGCTGTGGGGAAGACCCAGTACTTC	CSAVGKTQYF
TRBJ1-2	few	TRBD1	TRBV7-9	TGTGCCAGCAGCTCCCCCGGACAGGGGCTTACTGGTGGCTACACCTTC	CASSSPGQGLTGGYTF
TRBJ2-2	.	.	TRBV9	TGTGCCAGCAGTCGGGACCTTCAAAACACCGGGGAGCTGTTTTTT	CASSRDLQNTGELFF
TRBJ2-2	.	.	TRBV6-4	TGTGCCAGCAGTGAACAGGGTTACACCGGGGAGCTGTTTTTT	CASSEQGYTGELFF
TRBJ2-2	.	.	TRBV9	TGTGCCAGCAGCGTCTCTAGTAACACCGGGGAGCTGTTTTTT	CASSVSSNTGELFF
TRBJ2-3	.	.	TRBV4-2	TGTGCCAGCAGCCAAGCCCCCTCAAGGCTCGCTAGCACAGATACGCAGTATTTT	CASSQAPSRLASTDTQYF
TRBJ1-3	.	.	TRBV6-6	TGTGCCAGCAGTTACTCGATGGGAAGTGGAAACACCATATATTTT	CASSYSMGSGNTIYF
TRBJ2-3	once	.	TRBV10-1	TGCGCCAGCAGTGATGGGGGGGCCCTGGATACGCAGTATTTT	CASSDGGALDTQYF
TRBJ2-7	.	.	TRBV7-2	TGTGCCAGCAGCTTCCGATACGAGCAGTACTTC	CASSFRYEQYF
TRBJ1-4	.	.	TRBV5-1	TGCGCCAGCTCAAGGAATGATAATGAAAAACTGTTTTTT	CASSRNDNEKLFF
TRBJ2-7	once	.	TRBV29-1	TGCAGCGTCTCCACAGGTACATACGAGCAGTACTTC	CSVSTGTYEQYF
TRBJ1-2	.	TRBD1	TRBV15	TGTGCCACCAGCAGATGGACAGGGGAGTATGGCTACACCTTC	CATSRWTGEYGYTF
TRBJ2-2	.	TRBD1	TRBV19	TGTGCCAGCAGGGCCGGGACAGCGAACACCGGGGAGCTGTTTTTT	CASRAGTANTGELFF
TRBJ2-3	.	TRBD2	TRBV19	TGTGCCAGTAGTATATTAACTAGCGGGAGCACAGATACGCAGTATTTT	CASSILTSGSTDTQYF